Sequencing of this T cell receptor (beta chain) was carried out in a study of identical twins. Study outcomes and limitations: Modelling underestimated the level of out-of-frame TCR alpha sharing observed in monozygotic twins. Memory repertoires showed no such pattern, whereas abundant cord blood beta clonotypes carried fewer insertions.

To note about this clonotype: The antigen is undetermined.

Template switching introduced a universal primer site, and the cDNA bore unique molecular identifiers. One entry per CDR3 protein, called by TCRdb with MiXCR from the 5' RACE reads. The repertoire holds under 900,000 distinct CDR3 sequences, around an eighth seen once, with 1.5% to 2% in the top ten. These data also formed part of another study, on yellow fever vaccine responses in identical twins.

Sequencing used PBMCs. This clonotype originated in a woman under 30 in good health.

CDR3 nucleotide sequence: TGCAGTGCCAATCCCTCTGGCGGGAGGGCCGAGCAGTACTTC. This gives the protein CSANPSGGRAEQYF. The rearrangement uses TRBV20-1 and TRBJ2-7, with 9 bases fitting TRBD2. Germline V gene data show CDR1 as DFQATT and CDR2 as SNEGSKA (reference sequence). Trimming cost V 6 bases and J 6 bases; bases outside gene matches: 12. This CDR3 comprises 14 residues.